This record covers a single TCR beta chain. The antigen is unknown. These data are taken from a study of regulatory T cells in long-lasting Graves disease. Whole-study findings and limits: Persistent cases favored TRBV28, TRBJ1-2 and TRBJ2-5. TCR diversity was lower in persistent than newly diagnosed Graves' disease.

Time point: persistent/refractory GD, antithyroid drugs over 5 years with positive TRAb. PBMCs provided the RNA from which the TCR library was made. Losses at the gene ends were 0 bases for V and 3 bases for J; bases not matched to a gene: 10. The CDR3 consists of 17 residues. Germline CDR1 and CDR2: LGHNA and YSLEER. The TCR beta library used iRepertoire HTBI primers with Arm-PCR amplification of CDR3. Each CDR3 protein gets one entry after TCRdb re-called the multiplex PCR reads with MiXCR. The repertoire has 310,000 or so distinct CDR3 sequences, roughly a fifth of them found once; the top ten carry 29%.

The receptor was derived from a female donor with Graves disease. The input for sequencing was peripheral blood mononuclear cells (PBMCs), taken when the disease was refractory, from a patient treated with antithyroid drugs. This chain connects TRBV4-3 to TRBJ1-2; TRBD1 matches at 7 bases. The CDR3 loop reads CASSQDLDRRVYYGYTF. The CDR3 DNA reads as TGCGCCAGCAGCCAAGATCTGGACAGGAGAGTTTACTATGGCTACACCTTC.